The TCR beta chain described here comes from a study of blood T cell repertoires in COVID-19. The germline V gene has CDR1 SNHLY and CDR2 FYNNEI. The CDR3 sequence is 16 residues long. The V and J ends lost 10 bases and 3 bases, in that order; junction bases with no gene match: 13. The method was immunoSEQ multiplex PCR; TCRdb's version includes in-frame clones alone and lacks a portion of them. The table records about 98,000 clones, 92% of them present only once. This chain connects TRBV2 to TRBJ2-3; 10 nucleotides align to TRBD2. The specimen sequenced was peripheral blood. The TCR originated in a woman between 45 and 65 years old with COVID-19, enrolled during active disease. Here the CDR3 reads CAIRRRERGGTDTQYF. The CDR3 region has the DNA TGTGCCATCCGGCGAAGGGAGCGGGGGGGAACAGATACGCAGTATTTT.